Below, 2 T cell receptor beta chains from the same sample are listed, as sequenced in a study of metastatic and nonmetastatic thyroid tumors. No patient had received any treatment before thyroid surgery. TCRdb reanalyzed the PCR reads with MiXCR. The sample has tens of thousands of clones, 9.5% to 13% seen once. Sequenced sample: blood. These receptors all come from a male donor with papillary thyroid cancer or a benign thyroid nodule (not recorded which). Some clones in this sample may be carry-over from other donors' samples.

There are many counts of this clone. The chain has TRBV11-2 and TRBJ1-2, with 8 bases identical to TRBD1. The J segment lost 4 bases and the V segment lost 4 bases, leaving 5 bases of the junction unmatched. The germline V gene encodes CDR1 SGHAT and CDR2 FQNNGV. This CDR3 has 14 residues. The CDR3 nucleotides read TGTGCCAGCAGCTGGCAGGGGGCCGGCTATGGCTACACCTTC. Protein: CASSWQGAGYGYTF.

This chain uses TRBV12-3 or TRBV12-4 with TRBJ2-1, with D perhaps TRBD2 (5 bases). The CDR3 length is 16 residues. V shed 2 bases and J shed 5 bases, with 16 bases lying between them. CDR3 bases: TGTGCCAGCAGTTTATCCCCAGGACTTGGGCACAATGAGCAGTTCTTC. It is translated as CASSLSPGLGHNEQFF.